This entry lists 13 T cell receptor beta chains sequenced from one sample in a study of T-cell reconstitution after alpha-beta-depleted transplantation in children. Preparation of the TCRbeta library was carried out with unique molecular identifiers. Using its own MiXCR run on the PCR reads, TCRdb lists one record per CDR3 protein. The data show just over 70,000 distinct CDR3 sequences, about 7% seen once. The material was PBMCs from the stem cell graft donor, obtained from the stem cell graft. The receptors were sampled from a human donor who donated a stem cell graft to a child with acute lymphoblastic leukemia.

This clonotype was seen ten or more times. This chain links TRBV20-1 with TRBJ1-5; possibly TRBD1 for D (6 bases). CDR3 length: 15 residues. In germline, CDR1 is DFQATT, CDR2 SNEGSKA (reference sequence). Trimming left V 0 bases short and J 6 bases short, with 15 bases between. The CDR3, as DNA: TGCAGTGCTAGAGACGAACAGGGTGAGAGTCAGCCCCAGCATTTT. It encodes CSARDEQGESQPQHF.

This clonotype was observed many times. This sequence joins TRBV6-1 and TRBJ2-5; TRBD1 matches 11 bases. J was trimmed by 5 bases and V by 5 bases; bases with no gene match: 7. Germline values: CDR1 MNHNS, CDR2 SASEGT. The CDR3 is 15 amino acids. CDR3 in amino acids: CASSTGQGAWETQYF. DNA of the CDR3: TGTGCCAGCAGTACCGGACAGGGGGCTTGGGAGACCCAGTACTTC.

This clonotype was detected many times. The gene calls are TRBV12-3 or TRBV12-4 and TRBJ2-3, with 12 bases aligning to TRBD1. CDR3 length: 17 residues. Trimming at V came to 5 bases and at J to 0 bases, leaving 6 bases not matched to a gene. DNA of the CDR3: TGTGCCAGCAGTCAACCGGGACAGGGGGCGAGCACAGATACGCAGTATTTT. Translated, it gives CASSQPGQGASTDTQYF.

This clonotype was picked up many times. V gene TRBV6-5 combines with J gene TRBJ2-7; D remains ambiguous. CDR3 length: 15 residues. CDR1 and CDR2 from the germline V gene are MNHEY and SVGAGI. Trimming cost V 2 bases and J 2 bases, with 13 bases left between them. The chain's CDR3 is CASSYGEQTTYEQYF. DNA of the CDR3: TGTGCCAGCAGTTACGGCGAGCAGACCACCTACGAGCAGTACTTC.

This clonotype was detected many times. V and J are TRBV7-3 and TRBJ1-4; D gene unclear. The V gene's germline CDR1 is SGHTA and CDR2 FQGTGA. Trimming removed 6 bases at V and 7 bases at J, with 12 bases between. CDR3 length equals 13 residues. CDR3 sequence: CASSPTGGEKLFF. CDR3 in DNA: TGTGCCAGCAGTCCAACGGGAGGTGAAAAACTGTTTTTT.

This clonotype showed up many times. The rearrangement links TRBV27 to TRBJ2-7, with D maybe TRBD1 (5 bases). This CDR3 spans 14 amino acids. Trimming took 8 bases from V and 0 from J, leaving 14 bases between them. Looked up from germline, CDR1 is MNHEY and CDR2 is SMNVEV (reference sequence). For the CDR3, the DNA is TGTGCCAGCGGAACAGGACGGAGCTCCTACGAGCAGTACTTC. Amino acid sequence: CASGTGRSSYEQYF.

At least ten counts were recorded for this clonotype. This CDR3 reads CSARAGGGQPQHF. In nucleotides, the CDR3 is TGCAGTGCTAGAGCAGGGGGCGGTCAGCCCCAGCATTTT. V and J are TRBV20-1 and TRBJ1-5, with TRBD1 matching over 8 bases. With V trimmed by 1 base and J by 6 bases, 2 bases remained unmatched. Germline CDR1 DFQATT, CDR2 SNEGSKA (reference sequence). This CDR3 has 13 residues.

The table lists this clonotype with many counts. CDR3 in amino acids: CASSLGGLWTGGKEQYF. The CDR3 nucleotides read TGCGCCAGCAGCTTGGGGGGTCTCTGGACAGGGGGTAAAGAGCAGTACTTC. The rearrangement joins TRBV5-1 to TRBJ2-7, with 10 positions matching TRBD1. V shed 0 bases and J 7 bases; nucleotides not matched to a gene: 13. Germline lookup yields CDR1 SGHRS and CDR2 YFSETQ. The CDR3 extends over 17 amino acids.

This clonotype was seen ten or more times. The rearrangement joins TRBV12-3 or TRBV12-4 to TRBJ2-1; weak D call: TRBD1 (6 bases). CDR3 length: 15 residues. V gave up 3 bases and J gave up 7 bases, with 16 bases separating them. CDR3 protein: CASSFGTGIRNEQFF. CDR3 DNA: TGTGCCAGCAGTTTTGGAACAGGGATAAGGAATGAGCAGTTCTTC.

This clonotype was recorded many times. J is TRBJ1-4 and V is TRBV6-1, with D maybe TRBD1 (6 bases). Trimming stripped 11 bases from V and 7 bases from J, with 17 bases between. CDR3 size: 13 residues. CDR1 and CDR2 (germline): MNHNS, SASEGT. CDR3 loop: CAARRGEGEKLFF. The CDR3 DNA is TGTGCCGCTCGTAGGGGGGAGGGTGAAAAACTGTTTTTT.

The genes are TRBV5-1 and TRBJ2-6; no definite D call. V was pared by 0 bases and J by 1 base, with 5 bases between. The CDR3 runs 15 residues. Germline lookup yields CDR1 SGHRS and CDR2 YFSETQ. CDR3 in DNA: TGCGCCAGCAGCTTGGTCCCATCTGGGGCCAACGTCCTGACTTTC. This sequence encodes CASSLVPSGANVLTF.

Many counts were recorded for this clonotype. V and J are TRBV12-3 or TRBV12-4 and TRBJ1-1; 8 nucleotides align to TRBD1. V trimming: 2 bases; J trimming: 2 bases; junction bases outside the gene matches: 4. This CDR3 contains 15 residues. Written as DNA, the CDR3 is TGTGCCAGCAGTTTAACAGGGGGAGGTAACACTGAAGCTTTCTTT. Amino acid sequence: CASSLTGGGNTEAFF.

This clonotype has ten or more counts. V gene TRBV20-1 combines with J gene TRBJ2-3; D is possibly TRBD2 (6 bases). Germline assignment: CDR1 DFQATT and CDR2 SNEGSKA (reference sequence). Trimming removed 0 bases at V and 11 bases at J, with 9 bases between. There are 11 residues in the CDR3. This chain's CDR3 is CSAREDGGQYF. In DNA, the CDR3 is TGCAGTGCTAGAGAGGACGGGGGGCAGTATTTT.